Shown below are 17 T cell receptor beta chains from a single sample sequenced in a study of blood T cells in healthy people across ages. Combining a sample-barcoded 5' primer with a J-beta primer mix, a second PCR ran for 7 to 11 cycles. Each CDR3 protein gets one entry after TCRdb re-called the 5' RACE reads with MiXCR. Of 750,000 to 950,000 distinct CDR3 sequences listed, more than 25% are singletons. The sample was also linked to a second study, of T cells of mothers and their children.

Sequencing was done on a sample of blood. All receptors come from a boy between 10 and 17 years old in good health.

V usage is TRBV7-6 and J usage is TRBJ2-3; the D is unclear. Germline values: CDR1 SGHVS, CDR2 FNYEAQ. This CDR3 is built from 17 residues. Trimming removed 2 bases from V and 2 bases from J, with 17 bases in between. CDR3 sequence reads: CASSLKLGITYTDTQYF. The CDR3 coding sequence is TGTGCCAGCAGCTTAAAGCTTGGTATAACTTACACAGATACGCAGTATTTT. The full variable domain, with the rest looked up from reference TRBV7-6 and TRBJ2-3, is GAGVSQSPRYKVTKRGQDVALRCDPISGHVSLYWYRQALGQGPEFLTYFNYEAQQDKSGLPNDRFSAERPEGSISTLTIQRTEQRDSAMYRCASSLKLGITYTDTQYFGPGTRLTVL.

Only a few counts were recorded for this clonotype. The chain carries TRBV12-3 or TRBV12-4 and TRBJ1-3; perhaps TRBD1 as D (5 bases). Trimming left V 4 bases short and J 6 bases short, with 7 bases between. The CDR3 contains 12 residues. CDR3 residues: CASSSGPNTIYF. The CDR3 DNA is TGTGCCAGCAGTTCAGGGCCAAACACCATATATTTT.

J is TRBJ2-1 and V is TRBV20-1; 11 nucleotides align to TRBD1. Trimming at V came to 5 bases and at J to 6 bases, leaving 6 bases not matched to a gene. CDR1 and CDR2 from the germline V gene are DFQATT and SNEGSKA (reference sequence). This CDR3 comprises 14 residues. CDR3 sequence: CSADRDRGVNEQFF. DNA for the CDR3: TGCAGTGCTGACCGGGACAGGGGGGTCAATGAGCAGTTCTTC.

Only a few counts were recorded for this clonotype. The gene calls are TRBV29-1 and TRBJ1-2, with D maybe TRBD1 (5 bases). The CDR3 length is 11 residues. V was trimmed by 7 bases and J by 8 bases, leaving 14 bases between them. Germline V gene lookup returns CDR1 SQVTM and CDR2 ANQGSEA. CDR3 amino acids: CSGIRDDGYTF. The CDR3 bases are TGCAGCGGGATCCGGGACGACGGCTACACCTTC. The full variable domain, its missing parts supplied by reference TRBV29-1 and TRBJ1-2, is SAVISQKPSRDICQRGTSLTIQCQVDSQVTMMFWYRQQPGQSLTLIATANQGSEATYESGFVIDKFPISRPNLTFSTLTVSNMSPEDSSIYLCSGIRDDGYTFGSGTRLTVV.

Here the CDR3 reads CASRPAGLSSYEQYF. As DNA, the CDR3 is TGTGCCAGCAGACCAGCGGGGTTAAGCTCCTACGAGCAGTACTTC. This rearrangement joins TRBV28 to TRBJ2-5; 7 nucleotides match TRBD2. The tail of the sequence fits TRBJ2-7 better, so the J call may be wrong. This CDR3 is 15 amino acids long. Germline values: CDR1 MDHEN, CDR2 SYDVKM.

DNA for the CDR3: TGTGCCAGCAGCTTTAATGGACAGGGTCTCTACGAGCAGTACTTC. Amino acid sequence: CASSFNGQGLYEQYF. The V call is TRBV11-2, the J call TRBJ2-7, with 8 bases that match TRBD1. The V segment lost 3 bases and the J segment 3 bases; nucleotides outside the gene matches: 7. Germline V gene data show CDR1 as SGHAT and CDR2 as FQNNGV. The CDR3 contains 15 residues.

The chain combines TRBV12-5 with TRBJ1-1, with 7 nucleotides matching TRBD1. CDR3 length: 15 amino acids. In germline, CDR1 is LGHNT, CDR2 FRNRAP. V shed 6 bases and J 3 bases; nucleotides not matched to a gene: 10. In DNA form, the CDR3 reads TGTGCTAGTGGGCCCCGCGACAGGGCGGACACTGAAGCTTTCTTT. Translated: CASGPRDRADTEAFF. The whole variable domain, filled in from reference TRBV12-5 and TRBJ1-1, reads DARVTQTPRHKVTEMGQEVTMRCQPILGHNTVFWYRQTMMQGLELLAYFRNRAPLDDSGMPKDRFSAEMPDATLATLKIQPSEPRDSAVYFCASGPRDRADTEAFFGQGTRLTVV.

A note on this clonotype: Germline and junction disagree at one end, which may indicate a read error. The rearrangement links TRBV5-5 to TRBJ1-1; 12 nucleotides match TRBD1. From germline, CDR1 is SGHKS and CDR2 YYEKEE (reference sequence). CDR3 length: 13 residues. This CDR3 reads CASSSGTGGSGPF. The CDR3 region has the DNA TGTGCCAGCAGCTCCGGGACAGGGGGCTCCGGCCCTTTT.

In this sample, this clonotype turned up a few times. This chain links TRBV20-1 with TRBJ2-7; perhaps TRBD2 as D (5 bases). This CDR3 has 12 residues. Between the trimmed V and J ends, which lost 6 bases and 2 bases, there was a span of 11 bases. CDR1 is DFQATT and CDR2 is SNEGSKA in the germline V gene (reference sequence). CDR3 sequence (DNA): TGCAGTGCCGGTGGGGAGACCTACGAGCAGTACTTC. Its translation is CSAGGETYEQYF.

The V call is TRBV3-1, the J call TRBJ1-6; 7 bases match TRBD1. V was pared by 4 bases and J by 8 bases, with 11 bases of the junction left unmatched. Germline lookup yields CDR1 LGHDT and CDR2 YNNKEL (reference sequence). This CDR3 is built from 16 residues. This chain's CDR3 is CASSRGAMTGHSPLHF. In nucleotides, the CDR3 is TGTGCCAGCAGCCGGGGCGCGATGACAGGGCATTCACCCCTCCACTTT.

This clonotype has more than one count but fewer than ten. The rearrangement uses TRBV29-1 and TRBJ2-7, with 12 nucleotides matching TRBD1. CDR3 size: 16 residues. The germline CDR1 and CDR2 sequences are SQVTM and ANQGSEA. J lost 6 bases, V lost 0 bases, and 9 bases had no gene match. CDR3 nucleotide sequence: TGCAGCGTTGAAGATCTTCCCGGGACAGGGGGCTCCGAGCAGTACTTC. This sequence encodes CSVEDLPGTGGSEQYF.

The chain has TRBV27 and TRBJ2-5; 12 bases match TRBD2. The CDR3 has 15 amino acids. Germline CDR1 MNHEY, CDR2 SMNVEV (reference sequence). Trimming at V came to 5 bases and at J to 5 bases, leaving 6 bases not matched to a gene. This CDR3 is CASSLAGGRAETQYF. The CDR3 DNA reads TGTGCCAGCAGTCTAGCGGGGGGGCGTGCCGAGACCCAGTACTTC.

This clonotype has just a few counts. The rearrangement links TRBV6-2 or TRBV6-3 to TRBJ1-1; a weak D match, TRBD1 (6 bases). Germline loops: CDR1 MNHEY, CDR2 SVGEGT. V lost 6 bases to trimming and J lost 7 bases, with 15 bases between them. CDR3 length: 13 residues. The CDR3 bases are TGTGCCAGCAGAACCCAGGGGCTACTTGAAGCTTTCTTT. Translating it yields CASRTQGLLEAFF.

The V gene is TRBV6-5, the J gene TRBJ2-5, with a weak D call TRBD2 (6 bases). V lost 10 bases to trimming and J lost 5 bases, with 20 bases between them. CDR1 is MNHEY, CDR2 SVGAGI, per germline. This CDR3 has 14 amino acids. CDR3 nucleotide sequence: TGTGCCACATCGATTTCTGGGGGGAGGGAGACCCAGTACTTC. This translates into CATSISGGRETQYF.

The V and J genes are TRBV5-1 and TRBJ1-3; D is uncertain. The CDR3 runs to 17 residues. The germline V gene encodes CDR1 SGHRS and CDR2 YFSETQ. V lost 2 bases, J lost 0 bases, and 15 bases lay in between. CDR3 loop: CASSLSSRSSSGNTIYF. The CDR3 nucleotides read TGCGCCAGCAGCTTATCCTCACGGTCGAGCTCTGGAAACACCATATATTTT.

This clonotype is a singleton in its sample. The CDR3 region is CASSLQQGRTDTQYF. The DNA for the CDR3 is TGTGCCAGCAGCTTACAACAGGGAAGGACAGATACGCAGTATTTT. The chain joins TRBV7-2 to TRBJ2-3, with D possibly being TRBD1 (6 bases). The CDR3 length is 15 residues. Germline V gives CDR1 SGHTA, CDR2 FQGNSA. V shed 2 bases and J shed 3 bases, with 12 bases lying between them.

This clonotype came up a few times. The chain links TRBV27 to TRBJ1-1; D remains unclear. Trimming pared 3 bases from V and 3 bases from J, leaving 17 bases between. CDR1 and CDR2 from the germline V gene are MNHEY and SMNVEV (reference sequence). The length of the CDR3 is 16 residues. The CDR3 nucleotides are TGTGCCAGCAGTTTGCCAGGCTCACCCAAGGACACTGAAGCTTTCTTT. Its translation: CASSLPGSPKDTEAFF.